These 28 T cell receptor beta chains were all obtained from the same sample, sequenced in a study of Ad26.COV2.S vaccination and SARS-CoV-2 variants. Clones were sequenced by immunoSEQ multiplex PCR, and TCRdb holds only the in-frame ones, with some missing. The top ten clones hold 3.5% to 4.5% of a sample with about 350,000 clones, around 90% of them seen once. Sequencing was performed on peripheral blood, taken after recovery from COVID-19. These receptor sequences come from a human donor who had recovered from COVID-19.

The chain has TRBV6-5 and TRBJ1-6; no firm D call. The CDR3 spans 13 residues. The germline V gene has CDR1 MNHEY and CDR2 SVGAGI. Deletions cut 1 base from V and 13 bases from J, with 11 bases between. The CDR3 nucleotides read TGTGCCAGCAGTTACTACCTCCTCGAGCCCCTCCACTTT. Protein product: CASSYYLLEPLHF.

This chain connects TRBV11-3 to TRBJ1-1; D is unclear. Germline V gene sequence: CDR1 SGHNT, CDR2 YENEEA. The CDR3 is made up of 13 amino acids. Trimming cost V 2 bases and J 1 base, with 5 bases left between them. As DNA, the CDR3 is TGTGCCAGCAGCTTAAACCAGAACACTGAAGCTTTCTTT. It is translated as CASSLNQNTEAFF.

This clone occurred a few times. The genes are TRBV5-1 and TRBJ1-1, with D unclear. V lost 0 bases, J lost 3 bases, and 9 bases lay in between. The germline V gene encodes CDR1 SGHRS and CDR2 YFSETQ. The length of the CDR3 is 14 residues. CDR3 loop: CASSLVPADTEAFF. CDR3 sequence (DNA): TGCGCCAGCAGCTTGGTTCCCGCGGACACTGAAGCTTTCTTT.

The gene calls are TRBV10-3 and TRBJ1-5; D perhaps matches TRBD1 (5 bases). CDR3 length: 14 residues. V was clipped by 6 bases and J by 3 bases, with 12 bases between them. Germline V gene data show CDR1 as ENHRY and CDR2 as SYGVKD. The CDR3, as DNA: TGTGCCATCAGCCCAGACAGACACAATCAGCCCCAGCATTTT. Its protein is CAISPDRHNQPQHF.

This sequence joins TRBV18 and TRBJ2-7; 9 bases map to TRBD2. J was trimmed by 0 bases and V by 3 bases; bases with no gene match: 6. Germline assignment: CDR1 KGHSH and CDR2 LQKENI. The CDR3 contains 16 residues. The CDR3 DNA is TGTGCCAGCTCACCCCGCGGGGGGGGCCCCTCCTACGAGCAGTACTTC. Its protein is CASSPRGGGPSYEQYF.

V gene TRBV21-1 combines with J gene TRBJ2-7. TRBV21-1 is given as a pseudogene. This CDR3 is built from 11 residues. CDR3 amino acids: CAILEIREQYF. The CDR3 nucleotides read TGTGCCATCCTCGAAATAAGGGAGCAGTACTTC.

The CDR3 DNA reads as TGTGCCAGTAGTATGCAGGGAGATACGCAGTATTTT. It yields the protein CASSMQGDTQYF. The V call is TRBV19, the J call TRBJ2-3; TRBD1 is a possible D gene (5 bases). Trimming cost V 3 bases and J 5 bases, with 6 bases left between them. This CDR3 region has 12 residues. Germline-derived CDR1 and CDR2 are LNHDA and SQIVND (reference sequence).

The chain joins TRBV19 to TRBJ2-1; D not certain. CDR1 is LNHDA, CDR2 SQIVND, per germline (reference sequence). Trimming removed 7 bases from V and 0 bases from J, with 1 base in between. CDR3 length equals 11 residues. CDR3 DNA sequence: TGTGCCAGTAACTCCTACAATGAGCAGTTCTTC. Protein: CASNSYNEQFF.

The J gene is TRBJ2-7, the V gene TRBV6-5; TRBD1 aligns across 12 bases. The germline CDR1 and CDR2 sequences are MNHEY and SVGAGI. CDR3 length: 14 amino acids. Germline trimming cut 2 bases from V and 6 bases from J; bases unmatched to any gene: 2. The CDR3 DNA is TGTGCCAGCAGTTACGGGACAGGGGGCTCCGAGCAGTACTTC. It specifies CASSYGTGGSEQYF.

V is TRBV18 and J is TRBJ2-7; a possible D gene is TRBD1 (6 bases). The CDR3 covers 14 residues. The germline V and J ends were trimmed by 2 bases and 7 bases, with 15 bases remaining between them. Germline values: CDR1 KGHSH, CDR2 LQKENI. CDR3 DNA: TGTGCCAGCTCACCAAGTGAAAGGGGGATGGAGCAGTACTTC. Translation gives CASSPSERGMEQYF.

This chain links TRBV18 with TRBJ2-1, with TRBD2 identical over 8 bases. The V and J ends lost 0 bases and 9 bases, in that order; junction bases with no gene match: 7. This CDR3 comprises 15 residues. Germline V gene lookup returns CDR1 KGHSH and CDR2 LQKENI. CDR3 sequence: CASSPPTSRGGEQFF. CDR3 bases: TGTGCCAGCTCACCACCGACTTCTCGGGGGGGTGAGCAGTTCTTC.

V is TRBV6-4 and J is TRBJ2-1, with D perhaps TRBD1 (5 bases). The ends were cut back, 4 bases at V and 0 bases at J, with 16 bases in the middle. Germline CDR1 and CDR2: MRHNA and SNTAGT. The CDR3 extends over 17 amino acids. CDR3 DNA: TGTGCCAGCAGTGTTCAGGGCCCTCCGAGCTCCTACAATGAGCAGTTCTTC. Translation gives CASSVQGPPSSYNEQFF.

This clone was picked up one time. The CDR3 is CASTIQGITETQYF. The CDR3 DNA is TGTGCCAGCACTATCCAGGGCATCACAGAGACCCAGTACTTC. This chain uses TRBV11-3 with TRBJ2-5; D might be TRBD1 (5 bases). The CDR3 is 14 amino acids. Germline CDR1 is SGHNT and CDR2 is YENEEA. Trimming took off 7 bases at V and 4 bases at J, with 16 bases between the two ends.

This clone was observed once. The CDR3 coding sequence is TGTGCCACCAGTGACCCCCAAGGCGCGGGGGGGCCGGAGACCCAGTACTTC. Translating gives CATSDPQGAGGPETQYF. The chain recombines TRBV24-1 with TRBJ2-5; 9 bases line up with TRBD2. Trimming at V came to 4 bases and at J to 5 bases, leaving 13 bases not matched to a gene. The CDR3 has 17 residues. CDR1 and CDR2 (germline): KGHDR, SFDVKD.

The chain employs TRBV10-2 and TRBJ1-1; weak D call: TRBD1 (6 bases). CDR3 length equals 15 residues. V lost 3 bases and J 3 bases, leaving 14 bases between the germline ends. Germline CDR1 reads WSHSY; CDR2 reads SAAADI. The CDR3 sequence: CASSDGRGGHTEAFF. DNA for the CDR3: TGCGCCAGCAGTGACGGACGAGGGGGACACACTGAAGCTTTCTTT.

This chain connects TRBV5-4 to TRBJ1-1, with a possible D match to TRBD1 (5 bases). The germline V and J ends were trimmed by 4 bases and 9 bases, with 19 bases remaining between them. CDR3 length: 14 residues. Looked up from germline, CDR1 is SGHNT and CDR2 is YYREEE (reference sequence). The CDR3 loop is CASSPDRDGRKAFF. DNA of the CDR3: TGTGCCAGCAGCCCGGACCGGGACGGCAGAAAAGCTTTCTTT.

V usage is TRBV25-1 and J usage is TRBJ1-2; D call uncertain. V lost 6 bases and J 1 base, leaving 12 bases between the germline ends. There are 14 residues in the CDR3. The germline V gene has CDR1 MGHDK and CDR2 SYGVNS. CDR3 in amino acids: CASSPSFVNYGYTF. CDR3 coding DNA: TGTGCCAGCAGCCCCTCTTTTGTTAACTATGGCTACACCTTC.

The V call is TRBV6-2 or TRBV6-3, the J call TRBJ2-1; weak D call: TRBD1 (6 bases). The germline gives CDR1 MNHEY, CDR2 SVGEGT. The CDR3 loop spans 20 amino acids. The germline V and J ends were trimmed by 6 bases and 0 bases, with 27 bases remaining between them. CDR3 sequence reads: CASSPILIPWDNGSYNEQFF. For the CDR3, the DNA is TGTGCCAGCAGCCCCATACTCATTCCCTGGGACAACGGCTCCTACAATGAGCAGTTCTTC.

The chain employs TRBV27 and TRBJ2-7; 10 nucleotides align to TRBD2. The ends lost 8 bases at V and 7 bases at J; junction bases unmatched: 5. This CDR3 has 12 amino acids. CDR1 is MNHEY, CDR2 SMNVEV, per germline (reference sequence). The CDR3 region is CASSISGGEQYF. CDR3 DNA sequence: TGTGCCAGCTCTATTAGCGGGGGGGAGCAGTACTTC.

CDR3 DNA sequence: TGTGCCAGTAGTCCCGACAGGGTTGACTATGGCTACACCTTC. This encodes CASSPDRVDYGYTF. The chain couples TRBV19 to TRBJ1-2, with 7 nucleotides matching TRBD1. Germline CDR1 reads LNHDA; CDR2 reads SQIVND (reference sequence). CDR3 size: 14 residues. Trimming took 5 bases from V and 3 from J; bases not matched to a gene: 6. Drawing the rest from reference TRBV19 and TRBJ1-2, the complete variable domain is DGGITQSPKYLFRKEGQNVTLSCEQNLNHDAMYWYRQDPGQGLRLIYYSQIVNDFQKGDIAEGYSVSREKKESFPLTVTSAQKNPTAFYLCASSPDRVDYGYTFGSGTRLTVV.

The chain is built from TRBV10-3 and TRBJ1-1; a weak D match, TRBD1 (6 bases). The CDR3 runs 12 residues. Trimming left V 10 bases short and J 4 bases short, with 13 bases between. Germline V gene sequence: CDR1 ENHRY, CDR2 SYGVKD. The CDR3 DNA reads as TGTGCCACCCCGGGGGCAGGCACTGAAGCTTTCTTT. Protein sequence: CATPGAGTEAFF.

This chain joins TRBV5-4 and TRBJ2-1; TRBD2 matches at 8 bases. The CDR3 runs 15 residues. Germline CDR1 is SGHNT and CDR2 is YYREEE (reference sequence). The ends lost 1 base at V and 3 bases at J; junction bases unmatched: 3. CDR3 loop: CASSLRGGFYNEQFF. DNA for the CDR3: TGTGCCAGCAGCTTGCGGGGGGGATTCTACAATGAGCAGTTCTTC.

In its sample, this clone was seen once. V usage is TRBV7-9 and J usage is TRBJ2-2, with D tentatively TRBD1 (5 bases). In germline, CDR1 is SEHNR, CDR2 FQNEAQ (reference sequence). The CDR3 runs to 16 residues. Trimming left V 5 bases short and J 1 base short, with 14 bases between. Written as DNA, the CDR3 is TGTGCCAGCAGCGATAGGGGTCAGGGGAACACCGGGGAGCTGTTTTTT. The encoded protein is CASSDRGQGNTGELFF.

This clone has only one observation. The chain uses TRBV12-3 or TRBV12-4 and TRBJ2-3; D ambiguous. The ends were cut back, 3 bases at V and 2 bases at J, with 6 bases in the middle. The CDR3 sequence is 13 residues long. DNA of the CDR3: TGTGCCAGCAGTTTCGAAGCCACAGATACGCAGTATTTT. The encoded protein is CASSFEATDTQYF.

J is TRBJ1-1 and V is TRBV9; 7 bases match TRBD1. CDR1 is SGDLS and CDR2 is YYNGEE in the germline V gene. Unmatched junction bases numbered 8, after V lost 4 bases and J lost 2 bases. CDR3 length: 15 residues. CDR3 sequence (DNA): TGTGCCAGCAGCCCCCACAGGGGAACAAACACTGAAGCTTTCTTT. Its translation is CASSPHRGTNTEAFF.

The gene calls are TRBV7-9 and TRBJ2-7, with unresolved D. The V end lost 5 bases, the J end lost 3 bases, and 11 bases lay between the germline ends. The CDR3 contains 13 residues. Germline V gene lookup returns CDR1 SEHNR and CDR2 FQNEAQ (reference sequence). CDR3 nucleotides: TGTGCCAGCAGCGAAACGTCTGTCTACGAGCAGTACTTC. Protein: CASSETSVYEQYF. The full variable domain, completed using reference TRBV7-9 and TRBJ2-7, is DTGVSQNPRHKITKRGQNVTFRCDPISEHNRLYWYRQTLGQGPEFLTYFQNEAQLEKSRLLSDRFSAERPKGSFSTLEIQRTEQGDSAMYLCASSETSVYEQYFGPGTRLTVT.

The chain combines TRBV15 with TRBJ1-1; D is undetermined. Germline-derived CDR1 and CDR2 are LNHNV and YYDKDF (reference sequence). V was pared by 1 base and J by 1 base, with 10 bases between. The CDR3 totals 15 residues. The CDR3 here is CATSRADGENTEAFF. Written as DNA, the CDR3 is TGTGCCACCAGCAGAGCGGACGGCGAGAACACTGAAGCTTTCTTT.

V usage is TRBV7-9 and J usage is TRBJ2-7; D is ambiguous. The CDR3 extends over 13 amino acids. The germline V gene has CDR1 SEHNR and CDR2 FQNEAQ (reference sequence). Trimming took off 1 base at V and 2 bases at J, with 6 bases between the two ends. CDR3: CASSLVGTYEQYF. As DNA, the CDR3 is TGTGCCAGCAGCTTAGTTGGGACCTACGAGCAGTACTTC.